Listed here are 27 T cell receptor beta chains from one sample, sequenced in a study of T cell responses to AZD1222 COVID-19 vaccine. Generated by immunoSEQ multiplex PCR, the TCRdb table keeps only in-frame clones and is missing some. The top ten clones hold about 13% of a sample with 74,000 or so clones, around 84% of them seen once. Sequencing used peripheral blood, obtained on day 0 of AZD1222 vaccination. The receptors here all came from an adult in good health.

The rearrangement uses TRBV6-6 and TRBJ1-5, with 9 bases lining up with TRBD1. Germline V gene data show CDR1 as MNHNY and CDR2 as SVGAGI (reference sequence). The CDR3 runs 15 residues. The J segment lost 7 bases and the V segment lost 5 bases, leaving 9 bases of the junction unmatched. The CDR3 DNA sequence: TGTGCCAGCAGTGGGGGACAGGGCGGGGTACAGCCCCAGCATTTT. Translated: CASSGGQGGVQPQHF.

The rearrangement uses TRBV7-6 and TRBJ1-1; 7 bases match TRBD1. Germline V gene data show CDR1 as SGHVS and CDR2 as FNYEAQ. The V and J ends lost 7 bases and 0 bases, in that order; junction bases with no gene match: 20. The length of the CDR3 is 19 residues. CDR3 nucleotide sequence: TGTGCCAGCACCCTTACCCCGTACAGGGGACTACATATGAACACTGAAGCTTTCTTT. Amino acids: CASTLTPYRGLHMNTEAFF.

V gene TRBV27 combines with J gene TRBJ2-1; the D gene is possibly TRBD1 (5 bases). The V end was cut by 3 bases, the J end by 10 bases, with 16 bases between. CDR3 length: 14 amino acids. Germline V gene sequence: CDR1 MNHEY, CDR2 SMNVEV (reference sequence). The chain's CDR3 is CASSFYPRVGEQFF. The CDR3 DNA reads as TGTGCCAGCAGTTTCTACCCCAGGGTCGGGGAGCAGTTCTTC.

V usage is TRBV5-1 and J usage is TRBJ2-1, with 12 positions matching TRBD1. The trim removed 4 bases at V and 13 bases at J, leaving 12 bases unmatched. Germline assignment: CDR1 SGHRS and CDR2 YFSETQ. CDR3 length: 15 amino acids. This chain's CDR3 is CASSPGQGAIIPQFF. The DNA for the CDR3 is TGCGCCAGCAGCCCGGGACAGGGGGCTATTATTCCCCAGTTCTTC.

The rearrangement joins TRBV3-1 (or the pseudogene TRBV3-2) to TRBJ2-1, with 9 bases matching TRBD2. V gave up 4 bases and J gave up 6 bases; unmatched junction bases: 13. The CDR3 is made up of 17 amino acids. Germline CDR1 LGHDT, CDR2 YNNKEL (reference sequence). DNA of the CDR3: TGTGCCAGCAGCCGGGAAATGGGACTAGCATGGGGCAATGAGCAGTTCTTC. Translated: CASSREMGLAWGNEQFF.

The CDR3 DNA is TGCGCCAGCAGCCCGGGCGGGGAGCTGTTTTTT. Translating gives CASSPGGELFF. The V call is TRBV4-1, the J call TRBJ2-2; D remains unclear. The CDR3 has 11 amino acids. Germline V lookup: CDR1 MGHRA, CDR2 YSYEKL. The V and J ends lost 4 bases and 7 bases respectively, with 4 bases between them.

The CDR3 bases are TGTGCCAGCAGTTACTCGATGGACGCAAATCAGCCCCAGCATTTT. This gives the protein CASSYSMDANQPQHF. The chain recombines TRBV6-5 with TRBJ1-5; D is unresolved. In germline, CDR1 is MNHEY, CDR2 SVGAGI. CDR3 length: 15 amino acids. V lost 0 bases and J lost 4, with 10 bases in between.

The rearrangement links TRBV7-2 to TRBJ1-2; no clear D. Germline CDR1 is SGHTA and CDR2 is FQGNSA. The germline V and J ends were trimmed by 5 bases and 1 base, with 11 bases remaining between them. The CDR3 runs 14 residues. The CDR3, as DNA: TGTGCCAGCAGCCCCGCTGGGAATAACTATGGCTACACCTTC. Translating gives CASSPAGNNYGYTF.

This clone came up a few times. V and J are TRBV28 and TRBJ2-5; perhaps TRBD1 as D (6 bases). Trimming removed 6 bases from V and 0 bases from J, with 17 bases in between. In germline, CDR1 is MDHEN, CDR2 SYDVKM. This CDR3 spans 16 amino acids. This CDR3 reads CASRRTGTIHQETQYF. The CDR3 DNA sequence: TGTGCCAGCAGGAGAACAGGGACGATTCACCAAGAGACCCAGTACTTC.

CDR3: CASSEARGGSYNEQFF. The CDR3 DNA follows: TGTGCCAGTAGTGAGGCAAGGGGGGGTTCCTACAATGAGCAGTTCTTC. This chain joins TRBV19 and TRBJ2-1, with a weak D call TRBD2 (7 bases). Germline CDR1 LNHDA, CDR2 SQIVND (reference sequence). Trimming took 5 bases from V and 1 from J, leaving 15 bases between them. The CDR3 totals 16 residues.

The chain has TRBV7-2 and TRBJ1-1; possibly TRBD1 for D (6 bases). Trimming took off 5 bases at V and 1 base at J, with 17 bases between the two ends. The germline CDR1 and CDR2 sequences are SGHTA and FQGNSA. This CDR3 has 16 residues. The CDR3 region is CASSPRQGRGNTEAFF. CDR3 bases: TGTGCCAGCAGCCCTAGGCAGGGGCGGGGGAACACTGAAGCTTTCTTT. Full variable domain (missing parts from reference TRBV7-2 and TRBJ1-1): GAGVSQSPSNKVTEKGKDVELRCDPISGHTALYWYRQSLGQGLEFLIYFQGNSAPDKSGLPSDRFSAERTGGSVSTLTIQRTQQEDSAVYLCASSPRQGRGNTEAFFGQGTRLTVV.

The chain links TRBV21-1 to TRBJ1-1. TRBV21-1 constitutes a pseudogene. The CDR3 is 13 amino acids. CDR3 DNA sequence: TGTGCCAGCAGCAAAGCGGGAGACACTGAAGCTTTCTTT. Translation: CASSKAGDTEAFF.

The J gene is TRBJ1-6, the V gene TRBV7-6; a possible D gene is TRBD1 (5 bases). The CDR3 runs 14 residues. The germline CDR1 and CDR2 sequences are SGHVS and FNYEAQ. Trimming shortened V by 5 bases and J by 8 bases, and 13 bases separated the two germline ends. The CDR3 loop is CASSPRGADSPLHF. The CDR3 DNA reads TGTGCCAGCAGCCCCCGGGGCGCGGATTCACCCCTCCACTTT.

The chain is built from TRBV7-8 and TRBJ1-2; no clear D. V lost 2 bases and J lost 1, with 11 bases in between. The germline CDR1 and CDR2 sequences are SGHVS and FQNEAQ. The CDR3 extends over 15 amino acids. Here the CDR3 DNA reads TGTGCCAGCAGCTTATCAGACCATCGTAACTATGGCTACACCTTC. This sequence encodes CASSLSDHRNYGYTF.

The chain has TRBV6-5 and TRBJ2-7, with 8 bases aligning to TRBD2. Germline V gene sequence: CDR1 MNHEY, CDR2 SVGAGI. This CDR3 contains 13 residues. Losses at the gene ends were 6 bases for V and 5 bases for J; bases not matched to a gene: 6. The DNA for the CDR3 is TGTGCCAGCAGCCCCCCCGGGAGGGACGAGCAGTACTTC. Amino acids: CASSPPGRDEQYF.

This clone was seen only once. V and J are TRBV9 and TRBJ1-2; the D is unclear. The CDR3 is 15 amino acids. V lost 0 bases, J lost 4 bases, and 13 bases lay in between. Germline CDR1 is SGDLS and CDR2 is YYNGEE. The CDR3 sequence is CASSVALGLSYGYTF. The DNA of the CDR3 is TGTGCCAGCAGCGTAGCTCTGGGGTTGAGCTATGGCTACACCTTC.

About this clone: The junction and the germline gene differ at one end; a read error may be behind it. The chain couples TRBV5-6 to TRBJ1-2; D may be TRBD1 (5 bases). The CDR3 length is 10 residues. Germline V gene lookup returns CDR1 SGHDT and CDR2 YYEEEE. CDR3 protein: CASSGTDYIF. CDR3 DNA sequence: TGTGCCAGCAGCGGGACGGACTACATCTTC.

V and J are TRBV28 and TRBJ2-1, with TRBD1 matching over 7 bases. Germline lookup yields CDR1 MDHEN and CDR2 SYDVKM. CDR3 length: 11 amino acids. Trimming cost V 6 bases and J 9 bases; bases outside gene matches: 2. The CDR3 DNA is TGTGCCAGCAGGGACAGGTTTGAGCAGTTCTTC. This translates into CASRDRFEQFF.

The rearrangement uses TRBV12-3 or TRBV12-4 and TRBJ2-2; no clear D. Trimming took 6 bases from V and 3 from J, leaving 5 bases between them. The CDR3 is 12 amino acids. CDR3 sequence reads: CASSSDTGELFF. In nucleotides, the CDR3 is TGTGCCAGCAGCTCGGACACCGGGGAGCTGTTTTTT.

This chain links TRBV5-1 with TRBJ1-2; a weak D match, TRBD1 (6 bases). This CDR3 comprises 14 residues. Germline CDR1 and CDR2: SGHRS and YFSETQ. Trimming removed 4 bases at V and 5 bases at J, with 15 bases between. The CDR3 sequence is CASSTGTHVYGYTF. In DNA, the CDR3 is TGCGCCAGCAGCACCGGGACACACGTTTATGGCTACACCTTC.

Only a few counts were recorded for this clone. The gene calls are TRBV19 and TRBJ2-5, with TRBD2 identical over 10 bases. The CDR3 is made up of 14 amino acids. CDR1 is LNHDA, CDR2 SQIVND, per germline (reference sequence). Trimming cost V 3 bases and J 2 bases; bases outside gene matches: 0. CDR3 amino acids: CASSMTSGQETQYF. The CDR3 coding sequence is TGTGCCAGTAGTATGACTAGCGGGCAAGAGACCCAGTACTTC.

The chain uses TRBV14 and TRBJ2-3; 9 bases fit TRBD2. V shed 2 bases and J 5 bases; nucleotides not matched to a gene: 5. The V gene's germline CDR1 is SGHDN and CDR2 FVKESK. The CDR3 contains 15 residues. CDR3 residues: CASSQWSGGLDTQYF. The CDR3 DNA sequence: TGTGCCAGCAGCCAATGGAGCGGGGGGCTAGATACGCAGTATTTT.

The V and J genes are TRBV30 and TRBJ2-3, with D maybe TRBD2 (6 bases). V was pared by 0 bases and J by 4 bases, with 23 bases between. Germline V CDR1 and CDR2: GTSNPN, SVGIG (reference sequence). The CDR3 consists of 18 residues. CDR3 loop: CAWSVLTGEVRVADTQYF. Written as DNA, the CDR3 is TGTGCCTGGAGTGTACTTACGGGGGAGGTACGCGTGGCAGATACGCAGTATTTT.

V is TRBV14 and J is TRBJ1-5, with no clear D. The CDR3 loop spans 13 amino acids. CDR1 SGHDN and CDR2 FVKESK come from the germline V gene. V lost 0 bases to trimming and J lost 11 bases, with 11 bases between them. The CDR3 nucleotides read TGTGCCAGCAGCCAAGAGGAGGGCACCTCCCAGCATTTT. It yields the protein CASSQEEGTSQHF.

The rearrangement uses TRBV7-9 and TRBJ2-5; possible D gene TRBD2, 6 bases. V gave up 8 bases and J gave up 1 base, with 14 bases separating them. Germline V lookup: CDR1 SEHNR, CDR2 FQNEAQ (reference sequence). CDR3 size: 14 residues. The CDR3 DNA reads as TGTGCCAGCGCTATCGGAGGGACCCAAGAGACCCAGTACTTC. This codes for CASAIGGTQETQYF.

This clone was detected only once. The V gene is TRBV12-3 or TRBV12-4, the J gene TRBJ2-1, with D possibly TRBD1 on 6 matching bases. V was cut by 3 bases and J by 8 bases, with 11 bases left in between. CDR3 length equals 13 residues. CDR3 region: CASSFLGGDEQFF. CDR3 bases: TGTGCCAGCAGTTTCCTAGGGGGTGATGAGCAGTTCTTC.

The chain has TRBV15 and TRBJ2-7; maybe TRBD2 (7 bases). Germline assignment: CDR1 LNHNV and CDR2 YYDKDF (reference sequence). V lost 1 base and J lost 5, with 18 bases in between. The CDR3 extends over 16 amino acids. CDR3 in DNA: TGTGCCACCAGCAGAGGGAGCCGGGGGGCGCTAAACGAGCAGTACTTC. Its translation is CATSRGSRGALNEQYF.